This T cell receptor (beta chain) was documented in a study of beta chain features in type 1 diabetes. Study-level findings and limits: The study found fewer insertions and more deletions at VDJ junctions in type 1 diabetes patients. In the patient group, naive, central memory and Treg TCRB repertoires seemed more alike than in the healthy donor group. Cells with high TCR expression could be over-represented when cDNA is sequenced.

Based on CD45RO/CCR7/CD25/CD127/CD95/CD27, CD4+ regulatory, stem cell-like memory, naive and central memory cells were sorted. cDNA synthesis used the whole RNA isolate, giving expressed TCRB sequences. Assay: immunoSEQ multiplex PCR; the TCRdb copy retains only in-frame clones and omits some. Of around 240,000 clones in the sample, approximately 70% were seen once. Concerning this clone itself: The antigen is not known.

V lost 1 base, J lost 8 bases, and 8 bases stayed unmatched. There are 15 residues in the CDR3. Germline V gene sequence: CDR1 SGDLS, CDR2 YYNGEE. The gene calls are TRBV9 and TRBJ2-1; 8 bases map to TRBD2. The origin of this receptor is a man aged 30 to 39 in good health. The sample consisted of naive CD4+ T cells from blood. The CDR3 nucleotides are TGTGCCAGCAGCGTAAATTCCGCCGGGGGGGATGAGCAGTTCTTC. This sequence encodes CASSVNSAGGDEQFF.